The 15 T cell receptor beta chains below come from one sample, sequenced in a study of cytomegalovirus exposure and HLA in healthy donors. Primers for the PCR totalled 60 Vbeta and 13 Jbeta. Profiled with immunoSEQ multiplex PCR; TCRdb holds only in-frame clones, not every one. The table has 150,000 to 200,000 clones, about 80% seen once. Specimen: PBMCs. Receptors originate from a man aged 35-49 years in good health and CMV-seropositive.

J is TRBJ2-7 and V is TRBV28; a weak D match, TRBD2 (6 bases). The CDR3 consists of 14 residues. The V gene lost 4 bases and the J gene lost 5 bases, with 15 bases spanning the gap. CDR1 MDHEN and CDR2 SYDVKM come from the germline V gene. The CDR3 coding sequence is TGTGCCAGCAGTTGGGGGACTTCGAATGACGAGCAGTACTTC. Its protein is CASSWGTSNDEQYF.

The chain is built from TRBV7-2 and TRBJ1-1, with a possible D match to TRBD1 (6 bases). CDR1 is SGHTA, CDR2 FQGNSA, per germline. Trimming shortened V by 3 bases and J by 0 bases, and 8 bases separated the two germline ends. This CDR3 spans 14 amino acids. CDR3 bases: TGTGCCAGCAGCTTCGGACAGATGAACACTGAAGCTTTCTTT. It codes for CASSFGQMNTEAFF.

The J gene is TRBJ2-1, the V gene TRBV7-8; D may be TRBD1 (6 bases). The CDR3 sequence is 14 residues long. Germline V CDR1 and CDR2: SGHVS, FQNEAQ. Trimming removed 5 bases at V and 7 bases at J, with 15 bases between. The CDR3 DNA sequence: TGTGCCAGCAGCCTCATACAGGGTAAGAATGAGCAGTTCTTC. Protein: CASSLIQGKNEQFF.

The chain combines TRBV6-5 with TRBJ2-2; D possibly corresponds to TRBD2 (6 bases). From germline, CDR1 is MNHEY and CDR2 SVGAGI. Between the trimmed V and J ends, which lost 0 bases and 0 bases, there was a span of 8 bases. This CDR3 region has 16 residues. The CDR3 bases are TGTGCCAGCAGTTACTCTAGCGGAGCGAACACCGGGGAGCTGTTTTTT. Residues: CASSYSSGANTGELFF.

The chain carries TRBV2 and TRBJ2-1; TRBD2 matches 14 bases. Trimming cost V 4 bases and J 6 bases; bases outside gene matches: 17. CDR1 and CDR2 from the germline V gene are SNHLY and FYNNEI. The CDR3 runs to 20 residues. The CDR3 nucleotides read TGTGCCAGCAGTGTAAACCGCCGGGGACTAGCGGGAGAGCTGGTCAATGAGCAGTTCTTC. Protein product: CASSVNRRGLAGELVNEQFF.

The rearrangement joins TRBV7-9 to TRBJ1-2; D uncertain. The CDR3 length is 11 residues. Germline CDR1 and CDR2: SEHNR and FQNEAQ (reference sequence). V was cut by 4 bases and J by 8 bases, with 8 bases left in between. The CDR3 DNA reads TGTGCCAGCAGCTACGGGGAGGGCTACACCTTC. Protein: CASSYGEGYTF.

In its sample, this clone was seen once. The chain recombines TRBV7-2 with TRBJ1-1; no firm D call. Germline CDR1 is SGHTA and CDR2 is FQGNSA. Deletions cut 5 bases from V and 0 bases from J, with 10 bases between. This CDR3 has 14 residues. In nucleotides, the CDR3 is TGTGCCAGCAGCCCCCAGTTTCTGAACACTGAAGCTTTCTTT. Protein product: CASSPQFLNTEAFF.

The gene calls are TRBV9 and TRBJ2-1; 8 nucleotides agree with TRBD1. V lost 3 bases to trimming and J lost 0 bases; unmatched junction nucleotides: 2. The CDR3 has 15 residues. Germline CDR1 is SGDLS and CDR2 is YYNGEE. This CDR3 is CASSAQGASYNEQFF. The CDR3 bases are TGTGCCAGCAGCGCTCAGGGGGCCTCCTACAATGAGCAGTTCTTC.

The rearrangement joins TRBV2 to TRBJ2-4, with 7 bases identical to TRBD2. Germline lookup yields CDR1 SNHLY and CDR2 FYNNEI. The trim removed 2 bases at V and 6 bases at J, leaving 7 bases unmatched. CDR3 length: 15 residues. The DNA of the CDR3 is TGTGCCAGCAGTGAACGGACGGGAGGAGGAAACATTCAGTACTTC. Amino acid sequence: CASSERTGGGNIQYF.

The chain carries TRBV6-5 and TRBJ2-7, with D perhaps TRBD2 (5 bases). Germline-derived CDR1 and CDR2 are MNHEY and SVGAGI. The CDR3 sequence is 15 residues long. Trimming stripped 0 bases from V and 6 bases from J, with 15 bases between. This CDR3 reads CASSYSKDGVFEQYF. As DNA, the CDR3 is TGTGCCAGCAGTTACTCGAAGGACGGGGTATTCGAGCAGTACTTC.

This clone was seen a handful of times. The rearrangement uses TRBV7-8 and TRBJ2-7, with 7 bases identical to TRBD1. The CDR3 length is 14 residues. Trimming took 5 bases from V and 3 from J; bases not matched to a gene: 7. CDR1 and CDR2 (germline): SGHVS, FQNEAQ. The CDR3 nucleotides read TGTGCCAGCAGCGTAACCGGGACAGACTACGAGCAGTACTTC. Protein sequence: CASSVTGTDYEQYF.

V and J are TRBV9 and TRBJ2-1; tentative D call: TRBD2 (6 bases). V was pared by 3 bases and J by 8 bases, with 12 bases between. The V gene's germline CDR1 is SGDLS and CDR2 YYNGEE. CDR3 length: 13 residues. CDR3 in amino acids: CASSEIAAYEQFF. The CDR3 bases are TGTGCCAGCAGCGAAATAGCGGCATATGAGCAGTTCTTC.

In this sample, this clone turned up a few times. The rearrangement joins TRBV11-3 to TRBJ1-1, with TRBD1 matching 12 bases. CDR1 SGHNT and CDR2 YENEEA come from the germline V gene. The CDR3 consists of 14 residues. Unmatched junction bases numbered 3, after V lost 6 bases and J lost 4 bases. CDR3 nucleotides: TGTGCCAGCAGGGGGACAGGGGGCGGCACTGAAGCTTTCTTT. Encoded protein: CASRGTGGGTEAFF.

The rearrangement joins TRBV5-4 to TRBJ2-1, with D possibly being TRBD2 (6 bases). CDR1 SGHNT and CDR2 YYREEE come from the germline V gene (reference sequence). The CDR3 totals 15 residues. V lost 0 bases to trimming and J lost 3 bases, with 10 bases between them. In nucleotides, the CDR3 is TGTGCCAGCAGCTTGGAGGCGGAGGGCTACAATGAGCAGTTCTTC. Amino acids: CASSLEAEGYNEQFF.

The V call is TRBV7-9, the J call TRBJ1-4, with D unresolved. The germline V and J ends were trimmed by 3 bases and 8 bases, with 10 bases remaining between them. Germline V gene lookup returns CDR1 SEHNR and CDR2 FQNEAQ (reference sequence). This CDR3 has 13 residues. Written as DNA, the CDR3 is TGTGCCAGCAGCTTGCGGTCGGGGGAAAAACTGTTTTTT. Amino acids: CASSLRSGEKLFF. The full variable domain, with the rest looked up from reference TRBV7-9 and TRBJ1-4, is DTGVSQNPRHKITKRGQNVTFRCDPISEHNRLYWYRQTLGQGPEFLTYFQNEAQLEKSRLLSDRFSAERPKGSFSTLEIQRTEQGDSAMYLCASSLRSGEKLFFGSGTQLSVL.